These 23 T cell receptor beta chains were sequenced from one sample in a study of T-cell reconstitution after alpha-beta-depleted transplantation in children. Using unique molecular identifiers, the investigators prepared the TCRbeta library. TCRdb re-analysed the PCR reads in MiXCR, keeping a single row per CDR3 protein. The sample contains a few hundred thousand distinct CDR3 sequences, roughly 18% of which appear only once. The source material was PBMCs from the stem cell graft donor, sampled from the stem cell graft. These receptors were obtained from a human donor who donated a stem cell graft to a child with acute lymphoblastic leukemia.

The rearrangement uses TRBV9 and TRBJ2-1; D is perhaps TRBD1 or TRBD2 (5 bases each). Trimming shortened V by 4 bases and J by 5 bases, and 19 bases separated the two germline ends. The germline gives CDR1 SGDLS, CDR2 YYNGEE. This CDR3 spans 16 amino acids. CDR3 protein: CASSLGTQGVHNEQFF. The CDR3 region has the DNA TGTGCCAGCAGCCTAGGGACGCAAGGGGTCCACAATGAGCAGTTCTTC.

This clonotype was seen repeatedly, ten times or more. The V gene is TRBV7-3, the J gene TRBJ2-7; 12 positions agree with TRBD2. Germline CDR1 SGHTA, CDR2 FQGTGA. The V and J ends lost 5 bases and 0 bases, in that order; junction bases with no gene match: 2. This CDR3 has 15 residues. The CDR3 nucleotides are TGTGCCAGCAGCCTACTAGCGGGAGGCTCCTACGAGCAGTACTTC. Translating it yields CASSLLAGGSYEQYF.

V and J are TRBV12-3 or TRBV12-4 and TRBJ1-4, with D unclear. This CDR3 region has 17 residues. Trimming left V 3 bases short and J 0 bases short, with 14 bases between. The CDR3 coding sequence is TGTGCCAGCAGTTTCCGCGGACGCTATGCAACTAATGAAAAACTGTTTTTT. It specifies CASSFRGRYATNEKLFF.

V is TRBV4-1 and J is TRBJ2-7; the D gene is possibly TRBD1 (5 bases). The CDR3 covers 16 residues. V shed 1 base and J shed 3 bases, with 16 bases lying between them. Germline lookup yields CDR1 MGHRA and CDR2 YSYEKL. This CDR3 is CASSQVQDTLFYEQYF. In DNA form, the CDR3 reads TGCGCCAGCAGCCAAGTTCAGGACACCCTATTCTACGAGCAGTACTTC.

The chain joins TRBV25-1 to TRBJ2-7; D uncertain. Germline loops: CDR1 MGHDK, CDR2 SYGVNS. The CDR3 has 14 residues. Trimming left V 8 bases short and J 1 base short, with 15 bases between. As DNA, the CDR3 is TGTGCCAGCTCCATCTCGGATAGATCCTACGAGCAGTACTTC. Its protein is CASSISDRSYEQYF.

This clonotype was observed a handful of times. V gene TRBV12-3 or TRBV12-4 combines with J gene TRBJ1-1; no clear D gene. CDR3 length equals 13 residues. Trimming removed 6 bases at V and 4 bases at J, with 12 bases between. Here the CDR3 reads CASSPRPRTEAFF. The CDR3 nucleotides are TGTGCCAGCAGCCCTCGCCCGCGCACTGAAGCTTTCTTT.

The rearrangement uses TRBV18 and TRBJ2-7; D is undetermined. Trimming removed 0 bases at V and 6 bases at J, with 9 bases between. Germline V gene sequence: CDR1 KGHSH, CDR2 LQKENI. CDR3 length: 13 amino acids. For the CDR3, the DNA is TGTGCCAGCTCACCACCAGTCCACGGCGAGCAGTACTTC. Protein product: CASSPPVHGEQYF.

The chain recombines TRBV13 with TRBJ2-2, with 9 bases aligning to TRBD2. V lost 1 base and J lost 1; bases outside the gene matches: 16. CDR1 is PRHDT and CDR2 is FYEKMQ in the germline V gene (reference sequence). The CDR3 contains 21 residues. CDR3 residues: CASSLDVGGFLREGNTGELFF. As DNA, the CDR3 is TGTGCCAGCAGCTTAGACGTTGGCGGATTTTTGCGGGAGGGGAACACCGGGGAGCTGTTTTTT.

The CDR3 reads CASSFFGVRETQYF. Written as DNA, the CDR3 is TGCGCCAGCAGCTTTTTCGGGGTGAGGGAGACCCAGTACTTC. The chain combines TRBV5-1 with TRBJ2-5; possible D gene TRBD2, 5 bases. Deletions cut 2 bases from V and 5 bases from J, with 13 bases between. There are 14 residues in the CDR3. Germline V lookup: CDR1 SGHRS, CDR2 YFSETQ.

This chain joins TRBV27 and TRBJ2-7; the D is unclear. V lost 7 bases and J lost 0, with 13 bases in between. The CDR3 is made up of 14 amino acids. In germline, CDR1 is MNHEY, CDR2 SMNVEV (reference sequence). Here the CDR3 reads CASTVGQTSYEQYF. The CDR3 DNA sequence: TGTGCCAGCACTGTTGGTCAGACCTCCTACGAGCAGTACTTC.

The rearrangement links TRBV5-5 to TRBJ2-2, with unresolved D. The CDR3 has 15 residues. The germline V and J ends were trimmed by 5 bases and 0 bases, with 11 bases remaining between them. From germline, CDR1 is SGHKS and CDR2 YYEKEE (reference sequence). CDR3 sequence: CASSQTFTNTGELFF. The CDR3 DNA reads TGTGCCAGCAGTCAGACATTTACGAACACCGGGGAGCTGTTTTTT.

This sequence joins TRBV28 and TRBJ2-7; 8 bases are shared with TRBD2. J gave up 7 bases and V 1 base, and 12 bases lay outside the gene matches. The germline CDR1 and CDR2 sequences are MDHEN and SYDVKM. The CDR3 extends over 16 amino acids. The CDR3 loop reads CASSLSAAGGLGEQYF. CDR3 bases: TGTGCCAGCAGTTTATCGGCTGCGGGAGGTCTTGGGGAGCAGTACTTC.

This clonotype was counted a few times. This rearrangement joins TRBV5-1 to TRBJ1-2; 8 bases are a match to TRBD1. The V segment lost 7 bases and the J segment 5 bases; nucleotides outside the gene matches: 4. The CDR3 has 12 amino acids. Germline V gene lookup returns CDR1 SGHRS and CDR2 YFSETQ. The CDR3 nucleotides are TGCGCCAGCCGACAGGGGATGTATGGCTACACCTTC. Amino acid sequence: CASRQGMYGYTF.

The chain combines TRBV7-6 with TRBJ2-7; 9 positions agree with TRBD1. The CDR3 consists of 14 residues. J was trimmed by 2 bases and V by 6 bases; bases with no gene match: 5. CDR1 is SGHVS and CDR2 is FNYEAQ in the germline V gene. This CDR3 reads CASSRQGGPYEQYF. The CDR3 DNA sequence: TGTGCCAGCAGTCGACAGGGGGGGCCCTACGAGCAGTACTTC.

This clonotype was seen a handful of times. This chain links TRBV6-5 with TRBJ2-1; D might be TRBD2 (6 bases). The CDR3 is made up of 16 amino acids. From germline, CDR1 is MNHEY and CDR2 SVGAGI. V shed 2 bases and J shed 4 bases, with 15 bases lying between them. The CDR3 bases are TGTGCCAGCAGTTACCTGCCGGCTAGCGTGTACAATGAGCAGTTCTTC. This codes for CASSYLPASVYNEQFF.

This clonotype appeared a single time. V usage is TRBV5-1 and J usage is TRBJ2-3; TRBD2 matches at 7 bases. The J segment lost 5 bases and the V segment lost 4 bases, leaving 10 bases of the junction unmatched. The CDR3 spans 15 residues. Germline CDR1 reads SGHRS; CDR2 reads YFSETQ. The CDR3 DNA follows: TGCGCCAGCAGCCCACTCGCGGGAGTAAGAGATACGCAGTATTTT. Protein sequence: CASSPLAGVRDTQYF. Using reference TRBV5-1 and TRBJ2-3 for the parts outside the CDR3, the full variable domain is KAGVTQTPRYLIKTRGQQVTLSCSPISGHRSVSWYQQTPGQGLQFLFEYFSETQRNKGNFPGRFSGRQFSNSRSEMNVSTLELGDSALYLCASSPLAGVRDTQYFGPGTRLTVL.

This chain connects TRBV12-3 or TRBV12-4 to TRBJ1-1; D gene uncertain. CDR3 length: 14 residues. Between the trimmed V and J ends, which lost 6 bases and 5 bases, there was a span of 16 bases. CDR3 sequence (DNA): TGTGCCAGCAGGCCCCTACTCGGTGGGACTGAAGCTTTCTTT. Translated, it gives CASRPLLGGTEAFF.

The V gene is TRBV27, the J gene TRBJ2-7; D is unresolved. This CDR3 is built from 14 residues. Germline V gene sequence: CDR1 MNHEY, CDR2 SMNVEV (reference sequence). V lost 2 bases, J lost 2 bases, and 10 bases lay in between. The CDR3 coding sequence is TGTGCCAGCAGTTTAAGACGGCACACCTACGAGCAGTACTTC. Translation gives CASSLRRHTYEQYF.

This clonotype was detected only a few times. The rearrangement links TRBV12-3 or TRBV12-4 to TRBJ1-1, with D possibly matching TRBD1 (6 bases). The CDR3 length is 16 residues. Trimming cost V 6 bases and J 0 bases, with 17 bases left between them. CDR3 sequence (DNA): TGTGCCAGCAGGCGACGGGGGGCGGGAATGAACACTGAAGCTTTCTTT. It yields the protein CASRRRGAGMNTEAFF.

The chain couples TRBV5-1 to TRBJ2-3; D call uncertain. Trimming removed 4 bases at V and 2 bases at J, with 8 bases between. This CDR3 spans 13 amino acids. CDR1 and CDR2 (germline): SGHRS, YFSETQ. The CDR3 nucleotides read TGCGCCAGCAGCGGGCCCCCCACAGATACGCAGTATTTT. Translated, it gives CASSGPPTDTQYF. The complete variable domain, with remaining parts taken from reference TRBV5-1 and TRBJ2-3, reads KAGVTQTPRYLIKTRGQQVTLSCSPISGHRSVSWYQQTPGQGLQFLFEYFSETQRNKGNFPGRFSGRQFSNSRSEMNVSTLELGDSALYLCASSGPPTDTQYFGPGTRLTVL.

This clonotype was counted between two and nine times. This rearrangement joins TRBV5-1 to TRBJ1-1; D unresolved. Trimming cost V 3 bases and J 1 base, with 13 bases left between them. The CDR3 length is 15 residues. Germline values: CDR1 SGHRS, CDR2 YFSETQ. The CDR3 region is CASSSAAGANTEAFF. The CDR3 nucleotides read TGCGCCAGCAGCTCCGCCGCAGGAGCGAACACTGAAGCTTTCTTT.

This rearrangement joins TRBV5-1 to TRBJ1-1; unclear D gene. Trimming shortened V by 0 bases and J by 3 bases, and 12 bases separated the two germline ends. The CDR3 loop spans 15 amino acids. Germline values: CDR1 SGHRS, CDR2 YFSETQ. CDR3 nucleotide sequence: TGCGCCAGCAGCTTGGGCCTCACGGTGGACACTGAAGCTTTCTTT. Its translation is CASSLGLTVDTEAFF. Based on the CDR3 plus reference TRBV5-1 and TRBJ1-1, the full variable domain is KAGVTQTPRYLIKTRGQQVTLSCSPISGHRSVSWYQQTPGQGLQFLFEYFSETQRNKGNFPGRFSGRQFSNSRSEMNVSTLELGDSALYLCASSLGLTVDTEAFFGQGTRLTVV.

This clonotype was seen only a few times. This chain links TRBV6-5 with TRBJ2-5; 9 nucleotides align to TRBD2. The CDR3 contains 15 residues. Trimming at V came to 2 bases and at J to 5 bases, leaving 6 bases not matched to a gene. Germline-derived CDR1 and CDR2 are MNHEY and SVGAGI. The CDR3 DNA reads TGTGCCAGCAGTTACCTTAGCGGGAGATGGGAGACCCAGTACTTC. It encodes CASSYLSGRWETQYF.